The T cell receptor (beta chain) described here comes from a study of vaccination effects on CD4 cells after COVID-19. Overall study: Post-vaccine specimens arrived a median 72 days past the second dose. Study-level points and caveats: Sampling in the study covered few convalescent patients and included no early post-infection timepoints.

On this clone itself: Antigen specificity is unknown.

Profiled with immunoSEQ multiplex PCR; TCRdb holds only in-frame clones, not every one. The table shows 20,000 to 25,000 clones, with approximately 77% occurring only once. The ViraFEST assay expanded antigen-specific CD4+ T cells with viral peptide pools before sequencing. Having been cultured for less than 13 days, the cells underwent CD4+ T cell isolation. Each participant received a vaccine that was either BNT162b2 or mRNA-1273, given as two doses. CDR3 length: 17 residues. CDR1 and CDR2 from the germline V gene are LNHDA and SQIVND (reference sequence). Between the trimmed V and J ends, which lost 4 bases and 0 bases, there was a span of 18 bases.

The TCR sequence derives from a human donor who received a COVID-19 vaccine. The sequences come from CD4+ T cells from PBMCs cultured with HCoV-NL63 spike peptides, collected after COVID-19 vaccination. V gene TRBV19 combines with J gene TRBJ2-5; D perhaps matches TRBD1 (6 bases). CDR3 in DNA: TGTGCCAGTAGTAGAGTTATTGGCAGGGGCCACCAAGAGACCCAGTACTTC. This encodes CASSRVIGRGHQETQYF.